The 18 T cell receptor beta chains below come from one sample, sequenced in a study of blood T cell repertoires in COVID-19. Sequencing used immunoSEQ multiplex PCR; TCRdb keeps in-frame clones, though not all of them. The sample holds 200,000 to 250,000 clones; around 90% are singletons and the top ten take around 6.9%. Sample: peripheral blood. These receptors all stem from a man aged 60 to 75 who had recovered from COVID-19.

The CDR3 loop is CASSKGQVLQPQHF. CDR3 nucleotide sequence: TGTGCCAGCAGCAAGGGGCAGGTTTTACAGCCCCAGCATTTT. This chain links TRBV7-9 with TRBJ1-5; D might be TRBD1 (5 bases). Germline V gene data show CDR1 as SEHNR and CDR2 as FQNEAQ (reference sequence). This CDR3 has 14 amino acids. Trimming took off 5 bases at V and 7 bases at J, with 15 bases between the two ends.

This clone was seen just once. V usage is TRBV4-1 and J usage is TRBJ1-5, with 8 bases identical to TRBD1. Trimming removed 4 bases from V and 4 bases from J; junction bases left unmatched: 3. Germline CDR1 and CDR2: MGHRA and YSYEKL. This CDR3 comprises 14 residues. CDR3 loop: CASSPGTGNQPQHF. CDR3 DNA: TGCGCCAGCAGCCCGGGGACAGGAAATCAGCCCCAGCATTTT.

J is TRBJ2-5 and V is TRBV4-2, with 8 bases aligning to TRBD2. There are 18 residues in the CDR3. CDR1 and CDR2 from the germline V gene are LGHNA and YNFKEQ. After removal of 4 bases from V and 2 bases from J, the junction contained 15 bases not matched to a gene. CDR3 in amino acids: CASSRLPRGSGVQETQYF. CDR3 coding DNA: TGTGCCAGCAGCCGCCTCCCCAGAGGTAGCGGGGTACAAGAGACCCAGTACTTC.

This clone was picked up a small number of times. CDR3 sequence reads: CASSPREASGAWEQYF. The CDR3 DNA follows: TGTGCCAGCTCACCACGGGAGGCTAGCGGGGCCTGGGAGCAGTACTTC. The chain links TRBV18 to TRBJ2-7; 9 nucleotides line up with TRBD2. CDR3 length: 16 amino acids. Germline-derived CDR1 and CDR2 are KGHSH and LQKENI. V shed 1 base and J 7 bases; nucleotides not matched to a gene: 11. Complete variable domain (other parts from reference TRBV18 and TRBJ2-7): NAGVMQNPRHLVRRRGQEARLRCSPMKGHSHVYWYRQLPEEGLKFMVYLQKENIIDESGMPKERFSAEFPKEGPSILRIQQVVRGDSAAYFCASSPREASGAWEQYFGPGTRLTVT.

This chain connects TRBV28 to TRBJ1-1; tentative D call: TRBD1 (6 bases). The CDR3 contains 15 residues. Trimming removed 5 bases from V and 2 bases from J, with 15 bases in between. Germline CDR1 is MDHEN and CDR2 is SYDVKM. The CDR3 DNA reads TGTGCCAGCAGTCCACTACAGGGTCTAAACACTGAAGCTTTCTTT. Its protein product is CASSPLQGLNTEAFF. Together with reference TRBV28 and TRBJ1-1, the CDR3 gives the full variable domain: DVKVTQSSRYLVKRTGEKVFLECVQDMDHENMFWYRQDPGLGLRLIYFSYDVKMKEKGDIPEGYSVSREKKERFSLILESASTNQTSMYLCASSPLQGLNTEAFFGQGTRLTVV.

This chain links TRBV3-1 (or the pseudogene TRBV3-2) with TRBJ2-7; D perhaps matches TRBD1 (6 bases). The CDR3 is 15 amino acids. Trimming removed 6 bases from V and 5 bases from J, with 20 bases in between. Germline CDR1 and CDR2: LGHDT and YNNKEL (reference sequence). The CDR3 nucleotides read TGTGCCAGCAGTCTCCCTCGGAGGACAGTCGACGAGCAGTACTTC. It yields the protein CASSLPRRTVDEQYF.

The chain carries TRBV5-1 and TRBJ2-3; D is perhaps TRBD1 (5 bases). The CDR3 extends over 16 amino acids. The V gene lost 1 base and the J gene lost 8 bases, with 20 bases spanning the gap. The germline V gene encodes CDR1 SGHRS and CDR2 YFSETQ. The CDR3 loop reads CASSLNFPGREATQYF. The CDR3 DNA follows: TGCGCCAGCAGCTTGAATTTTCCGGGCAGGGAAGCTACGCAGTATTTT.

The V gene is TRBV18, the J gene TRBJ1-4; no clear D. This CDR3 contains 16 residues. V lost 6 bases and J lost 2, with 16 bases in between. CDR1 and CDR2 (germline): KGHSH, LQKENI. The CDR3 DNA follows: TGTGCCAGCTCCCTCGCCCGGGTCACTACTAATGAAAAACTGTTTTTT. Its protein product is CASSLARVTTNEKLFF. Combining the CDR3 with reference TRBV18 and TRBJ1-4 gives the whole variable domain NAGVMQNPRHLVRRRGQEARLRCSPMKGHSHVYWYRQLPEEGLKFMVYLQKENIIDESGMPKERFSAEFPKEGPSILRIQQVVRGDSAAYFCASSLARVTTNEKLFFGSGTQLSVL.

The chain recombines TRBV3-1 (or the pseudogene TRBV3-2) with TRBJ2-7; 11 positions agree with TRBD2. The CDR3 length is 15 residues. Per germline, CDR1 LGHDT and CDR2 YNNKEL (reference sequence). The V gene end was trimmed by 1 base and the J gene end by 4 bases; junction bases not matched to a gene: 3. The CDR3 loop reads CASSQAGLAVYEQYF. Written as DNA, the CDR3 is TGTGCCAGCAGCCAAGCGGGACTAGCGGTATACGAGCAGTACTTC.

This clone was observed a single time. The rearrangement joins TRBV5-1 to TRBJ1-2, with 10 bases matching TRBD1. This CDR3 contains 13 residues. CDR1 and CDR2 from the germline V gene are SGHRS and YFSETQ. V trimming: 5 bases; J trimming: 7 bases; junction bases outside the gene matches: 5. CDR3 sequence reads: CASRETGGAGYTF. CDR3 bases: TGCGCCAGCAGGGAGACAGGGGGCGCTGGCTACACCTTC. The variable domain in full, with the rest retrieved from reference TRBV5-1 and TRBJ1-2, is KAGVTQTPRYLIKTRGQQVTLSCSPISGHRSVSWYQQTPGQGLQFLFEYFSETQRNKGNFPGRFSGRQFSNSRSEMNVSTLELGDSALYLCASRETGGAGYTFGSGTRLTVV.

The chain recombines TRBV7-9 with TRBJ2-5; 10 positions match TRBD2. In germline, CDR1 is SEHNR, CDR2 FQNEAQ (reference sequence). CDR3 size: 14 residues. Unmatched junction bases numbered 2, after V lost 2 bases and J lost 5 bases. The CDR3 sequence: CASSLLAGVETQYF. The CDR3 DNA is TGTGCCAGCAGCTTACTAGCGGGGGTGGAGACCCAGTACTTC.

This chain connects TRBV2 to TRBJ2-5; D is perhaps TRBD1 (5 bases). The CDR3 is made up of 13 amino acids. Trimming shortened V by 4 bases and J by 6 bases, and 12 bases separated the two germline ends. CDR1 is SNHLY and CDR2 is FYNNEI in the germline V gene. The CDR3 loop is CASSGAGLKTQYF. For the CDR3, the DNA is TGTGCCAGCAGTGGGGCAGGGTTGAAGACCCAGTACTTC.

The gene calls are TRBV28 and TRBJ1-1; D is uncertain. The germline CDR1 and CDR2 sequences are MDHEN and SYDVKM. The CDR3 is 14 amino acids. The ends were cut back, 2 bases at V and 5 bases at J, with 12 bases in the middle. The CDR3 coding sequence is TGTGCCAGCAGTTTAGCCGGGATGGTTACTGAAGCTTTCTTT. This sequence encodes CASSLAGMVTEAFF. The complete variable domain, with remaining parts taken from reference TRBV28 and TRBJ1-1, reads DVKVTQSSRYLVKRTGEKVFLECVQDMDHENMFWYRQDPGLGLRLIYFSYDVKMKEKGDIPEGYSVSREKKERFSLILESASTNQTSMYLCASSLAGMVTEAFFGQGTRLTVV.

The gene calls are TRBV3-1 (or the pseudogene TRBV3-2) and TRBJ2-1; tentative D call: TRBD1 (6 bases). Trimming shortened V by 4 bases and J by 9 bases, and 13 bases separated the two germline ends. In germline, CDR1 is LGHDT, CDR2 YNNKEL (reference sequence). This CDR3 is built from 13 residues. The CDR3 protein is CASSLSTGVEQFF. For the CDR3, the DNA is TGTGCCAGCAGCCTATCGACAGGTGTTGAGCAGTTCTTC.

The J gene is TRBJ1-2, the V gene TRBV11-3, with unresolved D. The CDR3 extends over 16 amino acids. Germline-derived CDR1 and CDR2 are SGHNT and YENEEA. V was shortened by 1 base and J by 3 bases, with 15 bases between the two germline ends. This chain's CDR3 is CASSLGRPSDYYGYTF. The CDR3 DNA is TGTGCCAGCAGCTTAGGTAGGCCGTCGGACTACTATGGCTACACCTTC. Full variable domain (remainder filled in from reference TRBV11-3 and TRBJ1-2): EAGVVQSPRYKIIEKKQPVAFWCNPISGHNTLYWYLQNLGQGPELLIRYENEEAVDDSQLPKDRFSAERLKGVDSTLKIQPAELGDSAVYLCASSLGRPSDYYGYTFGSGTRLTVV.

The chain combines TRBV6-5 with TRBJ2-5; TRBD1 matches 11 bases. The trim removed 1 base at V and 4 bases at J, leaving 2 bases unmatched. Germline V gene lookup returns CDR1 MNHEY and CDR2 SVGAGI. The CDR3 is made up of 15 amino acids. The CDR3 region has the DNA TGTGCCAGCAGTTACTTAGGACAGGGGGCAGAGACCCAGTACTTC. It translates to CASSYLGQGAETQYF.

J is TRBJ2-7 and V is TRBV28, with 8 bases matching TRBD1. This CDR3 contains 13 residues. V shed 6 bases, J shed 4 bases, and the junction held 5 bases outside the gene matches. CDR1 is MDHEN and CDR2 is SYDVKM in the germline V gene. DNA of the CDR3: TGTGCCAGCAGCCGGACAGGGAGGTACGAGCAGTACTTC. Residues: CASSRTGRYEQYF.

In DNA, the CDR3 is TGCAGTGCCAGGACAGCGGAGTATCAGTTCTTC. It translates to CSARTAEYQFF. V usage is TRBV20-1 and J usage is TRBJ2-1, with a tentative D call TRBD1 (6 bases). The V end lost 6 bases, the J end lost 13 bases, and 16 bases lay between the germline ends. Per germline, CDR1 DFQATT and CDR2 SNEGSKA (reference sequence). CDR3 size: 11 residues.